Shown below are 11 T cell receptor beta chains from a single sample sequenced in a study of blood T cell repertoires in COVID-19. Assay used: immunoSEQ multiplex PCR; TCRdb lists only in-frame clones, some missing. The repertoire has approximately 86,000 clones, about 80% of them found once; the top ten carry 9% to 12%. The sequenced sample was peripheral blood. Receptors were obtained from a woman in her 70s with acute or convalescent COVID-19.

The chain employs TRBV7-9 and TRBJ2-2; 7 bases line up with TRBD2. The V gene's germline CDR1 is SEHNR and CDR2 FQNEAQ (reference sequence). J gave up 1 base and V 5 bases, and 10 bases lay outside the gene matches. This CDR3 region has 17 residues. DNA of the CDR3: TGTGCCAGCAGCCACACCAAGCGGGGCCTGAACACCGGGGAGCTGTTTTTT. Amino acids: CASSHTKRGLNTGELFF.

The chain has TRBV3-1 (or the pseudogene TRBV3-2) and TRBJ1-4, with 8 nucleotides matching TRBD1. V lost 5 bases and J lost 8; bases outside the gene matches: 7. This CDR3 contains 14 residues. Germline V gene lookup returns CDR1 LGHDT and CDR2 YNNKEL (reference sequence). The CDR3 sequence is CASSDRGLVEKLFF. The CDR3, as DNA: TGTGCCAGCAGCGACAGGGGCCTCGTGGAAAAACTGTTTTTT.

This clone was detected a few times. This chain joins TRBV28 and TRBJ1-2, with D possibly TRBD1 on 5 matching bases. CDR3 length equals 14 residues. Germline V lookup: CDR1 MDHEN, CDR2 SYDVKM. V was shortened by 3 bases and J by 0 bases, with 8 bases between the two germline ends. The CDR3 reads CASSLGRTNYGYTF. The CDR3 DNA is TGTGCCAGCAGTTTGGGGCGCACTAACTATGGCTACACCTTC.

The CDR3 DNA is TGTGCCAGCAGCACGGGGGGGGCGAAGGGCTACACCTTC. The encoded protein is CASSTGGAKGYTF. V is TRBV27 and J is TRBJ1-2; possibly TRBD1 for D (6 bases). Germline-derived CDR1 and CDR2 are MNHEY and SMNVEV (reference sequence). The ends were cut back, 6 bases at V and 8 bases at J, with 16 bases in the middle. This CDR3 contains 13 residues.

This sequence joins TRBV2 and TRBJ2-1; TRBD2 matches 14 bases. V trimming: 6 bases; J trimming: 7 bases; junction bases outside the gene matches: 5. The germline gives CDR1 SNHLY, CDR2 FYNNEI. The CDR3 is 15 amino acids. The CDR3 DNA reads TGTGCCAGCAGAGGGACTAGCGGGGGTTTTAATGAGCAGTTCTTC. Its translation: CASRGTSGGFNEQFF.

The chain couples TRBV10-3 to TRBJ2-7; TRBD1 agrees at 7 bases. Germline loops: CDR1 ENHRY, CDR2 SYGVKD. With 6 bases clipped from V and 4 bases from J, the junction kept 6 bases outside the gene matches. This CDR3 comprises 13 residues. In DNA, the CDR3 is TGTGCCATCAGAGAGACACAGGGGTACGAGCAGTACTTC. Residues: CAIRETQGYEQYF.

The DNA for the CDR3 is TGTGCCAGCAGTTACACCAGGGTGGGGACCTACGAGCAGTACTTC. Its protein is CASSYTRVGTYEQYF. The rearrangement joins TRBV6-5 to TRBJ2-7; possibly TRBD1 for D (5 bases). Trimming shortened V by 2 bases and J by 2 bases, and 13 bases separated the two germline ends. The CDR3 is made up of 15 amino acids. Per the germline V gene, CDR1 is MNHEY and CDR2 is SVGAGI.

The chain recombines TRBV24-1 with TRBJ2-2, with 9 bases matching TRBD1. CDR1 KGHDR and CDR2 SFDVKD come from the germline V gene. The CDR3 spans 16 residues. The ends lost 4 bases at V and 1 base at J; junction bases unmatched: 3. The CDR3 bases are TGTGCCACCAGTGAATGGGGACAGGGGAACACCGGGGAGCTGTTTTTT. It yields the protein CATSEWGQGNTGELFF.

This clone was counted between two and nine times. The CDR3 region is CASSLLTAEKLFF. DNA of the CDR3: TGTGCCAGCAGCTTACTGACAGCTGAAAAACTGTTTTTT. The chain joins TRBV11-1 to TRBJ1-4; perhaps TRBD1 as D (5 bases). Trimming cost V 2 bases and J 7 bases, with 8 bases left between them. Germline lookup yields CDR1 SGHAT and CDR2 FQDESV (reference sequence). The CDR3 covers 13 residues.

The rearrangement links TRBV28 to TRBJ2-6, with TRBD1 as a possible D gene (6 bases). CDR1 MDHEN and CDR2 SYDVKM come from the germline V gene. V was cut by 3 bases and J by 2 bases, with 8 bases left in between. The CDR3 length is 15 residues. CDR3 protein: CASSLYRAGANVLTF. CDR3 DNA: TGTGCCAGCAGTTTGTACAGGGCTGGGGCCAACGTCCTGACTTTC.

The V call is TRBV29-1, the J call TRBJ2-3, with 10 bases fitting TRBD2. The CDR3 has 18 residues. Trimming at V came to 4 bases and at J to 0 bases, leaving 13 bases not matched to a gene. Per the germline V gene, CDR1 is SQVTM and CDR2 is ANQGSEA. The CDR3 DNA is TGCAGCGTTGCTACTACTAGCGGGGCCCAGCTTAGCACAGATACGCAGTATTTT. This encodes CSVATTSGAQLSTDTQYF.